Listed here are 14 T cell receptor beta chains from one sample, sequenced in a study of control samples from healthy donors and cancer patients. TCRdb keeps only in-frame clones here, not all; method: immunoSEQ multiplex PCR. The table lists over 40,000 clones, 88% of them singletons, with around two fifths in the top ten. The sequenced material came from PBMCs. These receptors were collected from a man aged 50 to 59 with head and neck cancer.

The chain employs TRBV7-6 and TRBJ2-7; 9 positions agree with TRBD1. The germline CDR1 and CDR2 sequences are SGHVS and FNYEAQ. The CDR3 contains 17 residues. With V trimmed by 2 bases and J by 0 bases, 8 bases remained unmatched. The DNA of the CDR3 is TGTGCCAGCAGCTTATATCAACAGGGGGCCAGCTCCTACGAGCAGTACTTC. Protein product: CASSLYQQGASSYEQYF.

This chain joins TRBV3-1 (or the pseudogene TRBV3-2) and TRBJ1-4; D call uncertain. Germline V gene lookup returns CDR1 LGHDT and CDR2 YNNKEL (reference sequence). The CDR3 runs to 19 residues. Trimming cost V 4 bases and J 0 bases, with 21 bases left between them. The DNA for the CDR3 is TGTGCCAGCAGCCCCCACCAGGTGTCAGCTTTTGCAACTAATGAAAAACTGTTTTTT. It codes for CASSPHQVSAFATNEKLFF.

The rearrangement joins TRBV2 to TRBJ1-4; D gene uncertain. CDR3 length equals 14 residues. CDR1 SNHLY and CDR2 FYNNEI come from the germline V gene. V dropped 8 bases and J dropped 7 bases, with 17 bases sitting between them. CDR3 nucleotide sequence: TGTGCCAGCGTTCGAGACCTCATAGGTGAAAAACTGTTTTTT. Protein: CASVRDLIGEKLFF.

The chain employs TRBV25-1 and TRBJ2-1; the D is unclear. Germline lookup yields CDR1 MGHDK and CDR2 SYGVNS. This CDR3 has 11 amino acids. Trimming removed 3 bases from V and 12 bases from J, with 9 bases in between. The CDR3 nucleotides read TGTGCCAGCAGTGAGGAAGTAAGGCAGTTCTTC. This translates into CASSEEVRQFF.

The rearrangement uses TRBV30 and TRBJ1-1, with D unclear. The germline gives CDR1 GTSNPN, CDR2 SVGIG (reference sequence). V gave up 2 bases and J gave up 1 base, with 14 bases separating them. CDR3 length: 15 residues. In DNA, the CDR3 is TGTGCCTGGAGTCCCTTGGGTGTCGGGAACACTGAAGCTTTCTTT. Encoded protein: CAWSPLGVGNTEAFF.

The CDR3 loop reads CASSPSGATDQPQHF. The CDR3 nucleotides are TGTGCCAGTAGCCCCTCCGGGGCTACGGATCAGCCCCAGCATTTT. The rearrangement joins TRBV19 to TRBJ1-5, with D tentatively TRBD1 (5 bases). Trimming took off 6 bases at V and 5 bases at J, with 17 bases between the two ends. Germline assignment: CDR1 LNHDA and CDR2 SQIVND (reference sequence). The CDR3 consists of 15 residues.

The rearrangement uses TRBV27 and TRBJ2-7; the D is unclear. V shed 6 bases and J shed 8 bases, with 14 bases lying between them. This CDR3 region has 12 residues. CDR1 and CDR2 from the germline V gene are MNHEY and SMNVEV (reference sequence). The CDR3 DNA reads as TGTGCCAGCAGCTACATCCAAGGAAAGCAGTACTTC. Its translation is CASSYIQGKQYF.

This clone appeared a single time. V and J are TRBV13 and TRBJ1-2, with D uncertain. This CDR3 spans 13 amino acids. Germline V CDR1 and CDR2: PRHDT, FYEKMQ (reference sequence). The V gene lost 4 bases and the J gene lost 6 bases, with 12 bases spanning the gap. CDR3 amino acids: CASSWGDTNGYTF. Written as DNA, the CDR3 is TGTGCCAGCAGCTGGGGAGATACAAATGGCTACACCTTC.

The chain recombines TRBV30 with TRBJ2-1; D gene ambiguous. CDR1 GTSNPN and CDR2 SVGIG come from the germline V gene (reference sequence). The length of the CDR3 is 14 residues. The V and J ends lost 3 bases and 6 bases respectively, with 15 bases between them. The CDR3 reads CAWRGWTTINEQFF. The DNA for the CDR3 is TGTGCCTGGAGAGGCTGGACCACCATCAATGAGCAGTTCTTC.

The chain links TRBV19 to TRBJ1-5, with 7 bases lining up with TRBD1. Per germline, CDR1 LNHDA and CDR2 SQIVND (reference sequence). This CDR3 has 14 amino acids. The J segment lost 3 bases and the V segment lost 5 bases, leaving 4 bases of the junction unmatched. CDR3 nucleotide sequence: TGTGCCAGTAGTGAACAGGGGTACAATCAGCCCCAGCATTTT. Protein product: CASSEQGYNQPQHF.

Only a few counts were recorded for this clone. CDR3 residues: CATSRAGTSGYGYTF. The CDR3 DNA follows: TGTGCCACCAGCAGGGCAGGGACATCTGGGTATGGCTACACCTTC. The chain combines TRBV15 with TRBJ1-2, with D possibly being TRBD1 (6 bases). Looked up from germline, CDR1 is LNHNV and CDR2 is YYDKDF (reference sequence). The CDR3 covers 15 residues. Trimming stripped 3 bases from V and 5 bases from J, with 16 bases between. The whole variable domain, filled in from reference TRBV15 and TRBJ1-2, reads DAMVIQNPRYQVTQFGKPVTLSCSQTLNHNVMYWYQQKSSQAPKLLFHYYDKDFNNEADTPDNFQSRRPNTSFCFLDIRSPGLGDTAMYLCATSRAGTSGYGYTFGSGTRLTVV.

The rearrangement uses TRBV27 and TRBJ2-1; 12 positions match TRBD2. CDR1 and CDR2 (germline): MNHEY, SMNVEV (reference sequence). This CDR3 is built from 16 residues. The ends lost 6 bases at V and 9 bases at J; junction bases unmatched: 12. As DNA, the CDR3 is TGTGCCAGCAGATCACTAGCGGGGGGAATATCGGCTGAGCAGTTCTTC. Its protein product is CASRSLAGGISAEQFF.

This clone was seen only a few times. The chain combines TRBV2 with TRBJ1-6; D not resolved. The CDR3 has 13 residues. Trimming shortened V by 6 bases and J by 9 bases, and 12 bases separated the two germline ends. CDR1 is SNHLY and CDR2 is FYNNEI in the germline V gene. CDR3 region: CASSPIEGSPLHF. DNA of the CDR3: TGTGCCAGCAGCCCCATAGAAGGTTCACCCCTCCACTTT.

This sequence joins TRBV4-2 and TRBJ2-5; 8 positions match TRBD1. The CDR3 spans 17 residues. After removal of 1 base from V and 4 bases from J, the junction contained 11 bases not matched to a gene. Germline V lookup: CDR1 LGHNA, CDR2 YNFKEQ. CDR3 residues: CASSQGSPSGGGETQYF. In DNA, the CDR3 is TGTGCCAGCAGCCAAGGAAGTCCGTCAGGGGGCGGAGAGACCCAGTACTTC.